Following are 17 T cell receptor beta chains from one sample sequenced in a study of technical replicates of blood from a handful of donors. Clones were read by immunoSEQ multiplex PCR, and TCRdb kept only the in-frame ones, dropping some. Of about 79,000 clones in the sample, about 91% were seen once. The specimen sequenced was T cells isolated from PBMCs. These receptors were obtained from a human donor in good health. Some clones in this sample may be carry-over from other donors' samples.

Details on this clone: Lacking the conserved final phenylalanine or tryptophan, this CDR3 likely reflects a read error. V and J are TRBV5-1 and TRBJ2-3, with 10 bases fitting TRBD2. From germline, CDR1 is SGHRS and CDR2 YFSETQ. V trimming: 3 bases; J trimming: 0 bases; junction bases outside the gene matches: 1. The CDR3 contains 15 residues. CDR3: CASSWTSGSTDTQYL. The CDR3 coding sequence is TGCGCCAGCAGCTGGACTAGCGGAAGCACAGATACGCAGTATTTG.

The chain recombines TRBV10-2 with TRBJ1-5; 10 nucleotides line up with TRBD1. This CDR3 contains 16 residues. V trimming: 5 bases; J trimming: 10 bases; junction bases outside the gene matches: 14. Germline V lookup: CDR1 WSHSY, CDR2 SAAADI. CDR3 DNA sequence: TGCGCCAGCAGTAGGACACGACAGGGGGCTATGGACCCCCAGCATTTT. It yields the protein CASSRTRQGAMDPQHF.

CDR3 residues: CASVLNEQFF. DNA for the CDR3: TGTGCCAGCGTATTAAATGAGCAGTTCTTC. J is TRBJ2-1 and V is TRBV2; D call uncertain. The CDR3 consists of 10 residues. CDR1 is SNHLY and CDR2 is FYNNEI in the germline V gene. Trimming took off 8 bases at V and 7 bases at J, with 6 bases between the two ends.

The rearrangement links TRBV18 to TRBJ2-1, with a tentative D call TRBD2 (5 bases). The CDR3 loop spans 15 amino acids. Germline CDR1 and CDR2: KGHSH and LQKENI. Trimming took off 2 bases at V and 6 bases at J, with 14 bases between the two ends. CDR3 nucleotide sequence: TGTGCCAGCTCACCAGGGTGGTTCCGGGGCAATGAGCAGTTCTTC. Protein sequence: CASSPGWFRGNEQFF.

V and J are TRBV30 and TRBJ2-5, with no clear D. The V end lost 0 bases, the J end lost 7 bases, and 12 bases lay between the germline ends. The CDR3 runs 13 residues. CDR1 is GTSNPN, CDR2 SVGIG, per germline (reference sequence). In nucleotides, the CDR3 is TGTGCCTGGAGTGTCGGTGACCGCGGGACCCAGTACTTC. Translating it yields CAWSVGDRGTQYF.

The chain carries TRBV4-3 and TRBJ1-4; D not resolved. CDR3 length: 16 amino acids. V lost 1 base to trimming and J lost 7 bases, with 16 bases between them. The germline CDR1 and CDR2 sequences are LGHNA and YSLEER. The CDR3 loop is CASSQGSRDFGEKLFF. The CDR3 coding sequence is TGCGCCAGCAGCCAAGGGTCTCGTGACTTTGGTGAAAAACTGTTTTTT.

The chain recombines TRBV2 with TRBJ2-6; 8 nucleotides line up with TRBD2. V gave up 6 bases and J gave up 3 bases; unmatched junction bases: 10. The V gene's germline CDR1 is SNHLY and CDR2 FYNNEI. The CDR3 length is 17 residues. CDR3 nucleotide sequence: TGTGCCAGCAGGCGAAGCGGGAGCGTCTTTGGGGCCAACGTCCTGACTTTC. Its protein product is CASRRSGSVFGANVLTF.

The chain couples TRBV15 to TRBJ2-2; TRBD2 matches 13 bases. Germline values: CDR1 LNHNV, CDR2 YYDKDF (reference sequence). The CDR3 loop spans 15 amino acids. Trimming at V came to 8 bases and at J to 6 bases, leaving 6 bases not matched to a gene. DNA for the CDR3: TGTGCCACCTCCAGGACTAGCGGGAGCGCCGGGGAGCTGTTTTTT. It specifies CATSRTSGSAGELFF. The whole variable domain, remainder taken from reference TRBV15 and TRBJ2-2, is DAMVIQNPRYQVTQFGKPVTLSCSQTLNHNVMYWYQQKSSQAPKLLFHYYDKDFNNEADTPDNFQSRRPNTSFCFLDIRSPGLGDTAMYLCATSRTSGSAGELFFGEGSRLTVL.

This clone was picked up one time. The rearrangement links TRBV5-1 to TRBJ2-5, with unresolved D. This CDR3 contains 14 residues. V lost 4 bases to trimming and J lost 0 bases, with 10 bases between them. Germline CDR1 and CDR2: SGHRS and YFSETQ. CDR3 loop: CASSPFRYQETQYF. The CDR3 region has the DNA TGCGCCAGCAGCCCATTCCGGTACCAAGAGACCCAGTACTTC.

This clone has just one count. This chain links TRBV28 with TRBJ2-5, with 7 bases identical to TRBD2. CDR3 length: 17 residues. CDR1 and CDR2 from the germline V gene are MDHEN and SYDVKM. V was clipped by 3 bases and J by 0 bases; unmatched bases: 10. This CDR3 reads CASSFNFLAEYQETQYF. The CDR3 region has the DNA TGTGCCAGCAGTTTCAATTTCCTAGCGGAGTACCAAGAGACCCAGTACTTC.

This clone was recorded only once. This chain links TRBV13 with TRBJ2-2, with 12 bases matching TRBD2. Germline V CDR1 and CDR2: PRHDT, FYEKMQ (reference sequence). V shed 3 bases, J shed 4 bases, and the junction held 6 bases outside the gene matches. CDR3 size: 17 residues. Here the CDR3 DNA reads TGTGCCAGCAGCTTTCTAGCGGGAGGGCCGGGCACCGGGGAGCTGTTTTTT. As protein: CASSFLAGGPGTGELFF.

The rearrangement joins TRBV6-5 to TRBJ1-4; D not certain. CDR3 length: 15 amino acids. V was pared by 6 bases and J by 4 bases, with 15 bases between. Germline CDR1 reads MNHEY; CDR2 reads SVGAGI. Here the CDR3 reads CASRETVAINEKLFF. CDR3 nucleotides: TGTGCCAGCAGGGAGACTGTCGCCATTAATGAAAAACTGTTTTTT.

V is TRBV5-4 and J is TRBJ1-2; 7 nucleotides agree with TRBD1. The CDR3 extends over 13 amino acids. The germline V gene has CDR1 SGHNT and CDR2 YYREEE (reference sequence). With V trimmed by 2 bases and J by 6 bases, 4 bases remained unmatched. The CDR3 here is CASSFKGAHGYTF. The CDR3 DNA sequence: TGTGCCAGCAGCTTCAAGGGGGCGCATGGCTACACCTTC.

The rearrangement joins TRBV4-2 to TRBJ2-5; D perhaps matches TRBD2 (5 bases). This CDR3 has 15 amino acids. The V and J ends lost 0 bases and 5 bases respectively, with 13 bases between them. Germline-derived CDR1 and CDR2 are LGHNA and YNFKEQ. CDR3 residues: CASSQDLRRGETQYF. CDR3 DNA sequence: TGTGCCAGCAGCCAAGATTTGCGGCGAGGGGAGACCCAGTACTTC.

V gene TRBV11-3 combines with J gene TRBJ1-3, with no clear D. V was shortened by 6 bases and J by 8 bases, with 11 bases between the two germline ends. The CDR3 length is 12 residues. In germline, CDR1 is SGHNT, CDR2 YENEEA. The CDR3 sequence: CASRRTGDTIYF. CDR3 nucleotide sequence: TGTGCCAGCAGGCGAACGGGAGACACCATATATTTT.

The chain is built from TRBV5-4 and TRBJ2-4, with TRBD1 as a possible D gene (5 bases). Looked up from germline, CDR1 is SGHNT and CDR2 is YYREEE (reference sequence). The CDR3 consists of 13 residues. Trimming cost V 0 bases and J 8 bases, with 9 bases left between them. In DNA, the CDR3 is TGTGCCAGCAGCTTGGGGGGCGATGACATTCAGTACTTC. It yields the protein CASSLGGDDIQYF.

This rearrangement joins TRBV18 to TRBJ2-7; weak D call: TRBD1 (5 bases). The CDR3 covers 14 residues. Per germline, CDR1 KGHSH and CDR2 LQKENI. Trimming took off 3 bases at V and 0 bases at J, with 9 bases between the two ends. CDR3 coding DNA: TGTGCCAGCTCACCGGACATAAGCTCCTACGAGCAGTACTTC. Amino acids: CASSPDISSYEQYF. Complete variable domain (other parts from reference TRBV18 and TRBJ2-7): NAGVMQNPRHLVRRRGQEARLRCSPMKGHSHVYWYRQLPEEGLKFMVYLQKENIIDESGMPKERFSAEFPKEGPSILRIQQVVRGDSAAYFCASSPDISSYEQYFGPGTRLTVT.